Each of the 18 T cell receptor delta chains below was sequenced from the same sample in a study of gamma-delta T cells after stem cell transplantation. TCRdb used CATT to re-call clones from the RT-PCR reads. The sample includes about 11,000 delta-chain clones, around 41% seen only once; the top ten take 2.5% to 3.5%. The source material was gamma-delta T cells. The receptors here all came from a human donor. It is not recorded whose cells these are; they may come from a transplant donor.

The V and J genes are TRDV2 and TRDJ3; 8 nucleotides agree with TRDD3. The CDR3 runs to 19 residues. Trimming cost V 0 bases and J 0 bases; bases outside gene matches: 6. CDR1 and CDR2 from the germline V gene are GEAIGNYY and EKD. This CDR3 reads CACDTVGDPSSWDTRQMFF. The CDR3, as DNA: TGTGCCTGTGACACCGTGGGGGATCCTTCCTCCTGGGACACCCGACAGATGTTTTTC.

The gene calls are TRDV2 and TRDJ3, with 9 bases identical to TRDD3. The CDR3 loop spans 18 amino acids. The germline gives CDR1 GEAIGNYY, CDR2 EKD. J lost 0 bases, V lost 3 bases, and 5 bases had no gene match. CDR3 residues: CACDGDTRLSWDTRQMFF. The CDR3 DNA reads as TGTGCCTGTGACGGGGATACGCGTCTCTCCTGGGACACCCGACAGATGTTTTTC.

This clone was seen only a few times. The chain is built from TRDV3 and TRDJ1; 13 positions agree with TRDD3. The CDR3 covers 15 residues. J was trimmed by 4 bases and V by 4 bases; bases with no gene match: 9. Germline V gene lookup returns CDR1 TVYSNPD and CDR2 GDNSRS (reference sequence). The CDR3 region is CACVWYWGIRDKLIF. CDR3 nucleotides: TGTGCCTGCGTATGGTACTGGGGGATACGCGATAAACTCATCTTT.

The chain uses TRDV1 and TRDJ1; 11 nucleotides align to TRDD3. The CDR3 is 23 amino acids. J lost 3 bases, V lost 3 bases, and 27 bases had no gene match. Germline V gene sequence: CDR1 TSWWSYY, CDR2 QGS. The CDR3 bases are TGTGCTCTTGGGGATCCACTTCCTCCACTGGGGGATATCACCCCTTCCTTTGCCGATAAACTCATCTTT. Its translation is CALGDPLPPLGDITPSFADKLIF.

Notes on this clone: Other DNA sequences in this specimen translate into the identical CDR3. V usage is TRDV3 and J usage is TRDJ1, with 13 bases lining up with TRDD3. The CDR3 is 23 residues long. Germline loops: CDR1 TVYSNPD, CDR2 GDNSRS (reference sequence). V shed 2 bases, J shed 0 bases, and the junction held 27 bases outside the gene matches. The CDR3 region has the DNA TGTGCCTTTGGCTTCCTACGGACCCCAGTACTGGGGGATACGCTCACGTACACCGATAAACTCATCTTT. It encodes CAFGFLRTPVLGDTLTYTDKLIF.

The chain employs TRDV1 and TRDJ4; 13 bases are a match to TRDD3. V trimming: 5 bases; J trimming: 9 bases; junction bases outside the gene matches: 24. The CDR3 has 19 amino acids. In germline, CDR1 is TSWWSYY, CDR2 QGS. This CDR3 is CALGYLGTGEYWGIRRVIF. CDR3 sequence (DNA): TGTGCTCTTGGGTACCTGGGAACTGGAGAGTACTGGGGGATACGCCGGGTGATCTTT.

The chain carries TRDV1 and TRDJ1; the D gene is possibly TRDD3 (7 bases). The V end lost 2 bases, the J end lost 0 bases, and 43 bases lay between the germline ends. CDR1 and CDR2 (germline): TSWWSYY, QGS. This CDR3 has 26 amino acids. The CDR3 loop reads CALGEILLPPYVRDWGNLINTDKLIF. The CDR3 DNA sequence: TGTGCTCTTGGGGAAATCCTCCTACCCCCATATGTTCGAGATTGGGGGAACTTAATCAACACCGATAAACTCATCTTT.

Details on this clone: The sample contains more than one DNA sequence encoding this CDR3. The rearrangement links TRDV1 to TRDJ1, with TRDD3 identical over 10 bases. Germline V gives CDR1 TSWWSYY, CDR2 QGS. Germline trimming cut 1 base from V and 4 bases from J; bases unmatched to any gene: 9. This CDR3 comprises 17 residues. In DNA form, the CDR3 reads TGTGCTCTTGGGGAACACGGGGGGATACGTGAGCGCGATAAACTCATCTTT. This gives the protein CALGEHGGIRERDKLIF.

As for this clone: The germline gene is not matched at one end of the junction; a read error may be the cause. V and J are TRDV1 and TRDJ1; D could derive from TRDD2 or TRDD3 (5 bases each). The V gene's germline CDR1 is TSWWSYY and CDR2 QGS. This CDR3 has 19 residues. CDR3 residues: CAIGAYSSKYPKYTDKLIF. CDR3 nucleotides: TGTGCTATTGGGGCCTATTCCTCTAAGTACCCTAAGTACACCGATAAACTCATCTTT.

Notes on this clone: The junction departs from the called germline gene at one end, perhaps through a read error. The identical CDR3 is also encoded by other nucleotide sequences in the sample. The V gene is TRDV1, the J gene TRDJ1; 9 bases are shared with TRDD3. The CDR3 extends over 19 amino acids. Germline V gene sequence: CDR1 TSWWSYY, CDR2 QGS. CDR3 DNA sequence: TGTGCTCTTGGGGAAGTAAGGCCCGGGGGATACTGGGCCACCGATAAACTCATTTTT. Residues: CALGEVRPGGYWATDKLIF.

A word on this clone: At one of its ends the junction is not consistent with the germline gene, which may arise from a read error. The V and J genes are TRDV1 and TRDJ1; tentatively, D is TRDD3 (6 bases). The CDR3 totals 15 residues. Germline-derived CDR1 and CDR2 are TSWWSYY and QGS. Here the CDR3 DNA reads TGTGCTCGTGGGGAATCTATCCTGGGGACCGATAAACTCATCTTT. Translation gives CARGESILGTDKLIF.

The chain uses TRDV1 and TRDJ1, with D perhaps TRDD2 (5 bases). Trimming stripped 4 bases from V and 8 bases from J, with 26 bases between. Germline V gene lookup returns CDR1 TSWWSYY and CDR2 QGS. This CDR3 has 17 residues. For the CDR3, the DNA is TGTGCTCTTGGGGTCGCCCTACATGTGAGCCCGAGGGCCAAACTCATCTTT. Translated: CALGVALHVSPRAKLIF.

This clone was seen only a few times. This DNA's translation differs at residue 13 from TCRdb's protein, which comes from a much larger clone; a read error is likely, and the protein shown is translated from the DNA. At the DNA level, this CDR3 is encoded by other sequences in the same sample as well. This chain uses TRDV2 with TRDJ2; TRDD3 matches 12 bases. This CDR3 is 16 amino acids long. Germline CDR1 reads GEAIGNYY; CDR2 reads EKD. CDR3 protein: CACDILGDTLTAKLFF. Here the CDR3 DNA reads TGTGCCTGTGACATACTGGGGGATACTTTGACAGCAAAACTCTTCTTT.

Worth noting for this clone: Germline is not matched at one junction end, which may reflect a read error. The DNA for the CDR3 is TGTGCCTGTGACACTAGCGGTGGGGGATACAAAAGCTCCTGTGACACCCGACAGATGTTTTTC. Amino acids: CACDTSGGGYKSSCDTRQMFF. The V and J genes are TRDV2 and TRDJ3, with 10 bases lining up with TRDD3. In germline, CDR1 is GEAIGNYY, CDR2 EKD. This CDR3 is 21 amino acids long.

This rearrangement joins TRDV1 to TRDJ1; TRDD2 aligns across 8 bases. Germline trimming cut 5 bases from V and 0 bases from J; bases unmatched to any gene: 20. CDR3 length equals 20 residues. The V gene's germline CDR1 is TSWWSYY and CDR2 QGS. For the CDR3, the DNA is TGTGCTCTTGGGAACCCTTCTTCTTCCTACTGGCGGACGTACACCGATAAACTCATCTTT. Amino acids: CALGNPSSSYWRTYTDKLIF.

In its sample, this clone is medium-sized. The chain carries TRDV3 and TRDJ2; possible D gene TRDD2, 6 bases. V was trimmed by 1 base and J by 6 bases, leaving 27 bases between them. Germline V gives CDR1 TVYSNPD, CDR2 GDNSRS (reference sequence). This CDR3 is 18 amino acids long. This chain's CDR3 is CAFKGSYVHGILSAQLFF. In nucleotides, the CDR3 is TGTGCCTTTAAGGGGTCCTACGTCCATGGGATTCTCTCAGCACAACTCTTCTTT.

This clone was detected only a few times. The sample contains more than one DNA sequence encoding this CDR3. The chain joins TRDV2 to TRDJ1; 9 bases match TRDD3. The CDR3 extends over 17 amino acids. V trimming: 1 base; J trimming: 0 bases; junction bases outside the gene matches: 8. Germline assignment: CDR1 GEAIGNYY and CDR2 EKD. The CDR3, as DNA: TGTGCCTGTGACACGCGTACTGGGGGACCTCACACCGATAAACTCATCTTT. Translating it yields CACDTRTGGPHTDKLIF.

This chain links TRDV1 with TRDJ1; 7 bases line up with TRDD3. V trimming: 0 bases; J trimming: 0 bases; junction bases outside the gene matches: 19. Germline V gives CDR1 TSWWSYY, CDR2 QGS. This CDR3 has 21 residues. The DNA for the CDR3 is TGTGCTCTTGGGGAACTCCTCATAACTATTGGAGGATACGGGTACACCGATAAACTCATCTTT. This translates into CALGELLITIGGYGYTDKLIF.